These 15 T cell receptor beta chains share one sample of origin, sequenced in a study of T-cell reconstitution after alpha-beta-depleted transplantation in children (dated by TCRdb to about 2016). The library came from PCR. TCRdb lists the instrument as Illumina HiSeq 2500. Molecular barcoding was employed in the preparation of TCR libraries, with unique molecular identifiers being used to normalize TCRbeta repertoire quantification. TCRdb passed the public sequencing reads through fastp at Q25 and MiXCR, retaining productive beta sequences. Identical CDR3 protein sequences are pooled into one entry, listed with their most common genes and DNA. The table for this sample lists about 830,000 distinct CDR3 sequences; approximately 15% of them were counted only once. The ten largest clones take up roughly 5% of the sample. The sample's treatment or condition label, decoded: allogeneic hematopoietic cell transplantation with graft depleted of TCRalphabeta T cells and CD19 B cells.

The sample in question was PBMCs, mostly from graft donor cells, obtained 360 days after TCRalphabeta/CD19-depleted stem cell transplant. These receptors came from a male patient younger than 18 who had a stem cell transplant for acute lymphoblastic leukemia, so the T cells may come from the graft donor.

A few counts support this clonotype. V gene TRBV7-2 combines with J gene TRBJ2-7, with TRBD2 matching 8 bases. The V gene's germline CDR1 is SGHTA and CDR2 FQGNSA. V trimming: 5 bases; J trimming: 4 bases; junction bases outside the gene matches: 16. There are 17 residues in the CDR3. CDR3 nucleotides: TGTGCCAGCAGCCCACACCCTCGGACTAGCACGGTTTACGAGCAGTACTTC. Its translation is CASSPHPRTSTVYEQYF.

This clonotype was seen a handful of times. This chain uses TRBV20-1 with TRBJ2-3; perhaps TRBD2 as D (6 bases). V was shortened by 1 base and J by 1 base, with 12 bases between the two germline ends. Germline V gene data show CDR1 as DFQATT and CDR2 as SNEGSKA (reference sequence). The CDR3 totals 15 residues. The DNA for the CDR3 is TGCAGTGCTAGAGTTTTTATAGCGGGCACAGATACGCAGTATTTT. It is translated as CSARVFIAGTDTQYF.

In nucleotides, the CDR3 is TGTGCCAGCAGTTACTTGGGACAGGTGAACACTGAAGCTTTCTTT. It yields the protein CASSYLGQVNTEAFF. The rearrangement uses TRBV6-5 and TRBJ1-1; 8 nucleotides match TRBD1. The J segment lost 0 bases and the V segment lost 1 base, leaving 1 base of the junction unmatched. This CDR3 is 15 amino acids long. The germline gives CDR1 MNHEY, CDR2 SVGAGI.

This clonotype was observed a handful of times. The J gene is TRBJ2-1, the V gene TRBV4-1, with 12 bases identical to TRBD2. Trimming took 6 bases from V and 8 from J; bases not matched to a gene: 11. This CDR3 comprises 16 residues. Germline-derived CDR1 and CDR2 are MGHRA and YSYEKL. CDR3 sequence: CASRASLAGGPYEQFF. The CDR3 bases are TGCGCCAGCAGGGCCTCCCTAGCGGGAGGGCCCTATGAGCAGTTCTTC.

This rearrangement joins TRBV29-1 to TRBJ2-7, with 7 positions matching TRBD2. After removal of 1 base from V and 0 bases from J, the junction contained 3 bases not matched to a gene. The CDR3 extends over 14 amino acids. Germline V gene lookup returns CDR1 SQVTM and CDR2 ANQGSEA. The CDR3 loop reads CSVEGPSGSYEQYF. In nucleotides, the CDR3 is TGCAGCGTTGAAGGTCCTAGCGGCTCCTACGAGCAGTACTTC.

This clonotype was seen more than once but under ten times. This chain joins TRBV18 and TRBJ2-1, with D unresolved. Trimming cost V 6 bases and J 5 bases, with 14 bases left between them. The CDR3 runs to 14 residues. CDR1 and CDR2 (germline): KGHSH, LQKENI. For the CDR3, the DNA is TGTGCCAGCTCCCCCGGGCCGGTGAACAATGAGCAGTTCTTC. Its protein product is CASSPGPVNNEQFF. The full variable domain, in which reference TRBV18 and TRBJ2-1 provide the parts outside the CDR3, is NAGVMQNPRHLVRRRGQEARLRCSPMKGHSHVYWYRQLPEEGLKFMVYLQKENIIDESGMPKERFSAEFPKEGPSILRIQQVVRGDSAAYFCASSPGPVNNEQFFGPGTRLTVL.

This clonotype showed up many times. V gene TRBV12-3 or TRBV12-4 combines with J gene TRBJ1-5, with D unclear. Trimming stripped 11 bases from V and 1 base from J, with 12 bases between. The CDR3 is made up of 13 amino acids. CDR3 sequence reads: CASNWRSNQPQHF. CDR3 nucleotide sequence: TGTGCCTCTAACTGGAGGAGCAATCAGCCCCAGCATTTT.

This clonotype was seen only a few times. The chain carries TRBV5-1 and TRBJ1-4; no definite D call. The length of the CDR3 is 15 residues. Trimming shortened V by 4 bases and J by 0 bases, and 10 bases separated the two germline ends. The germline V gene encodes CDR1 SGHRS and CDR2 YFSETQ. For the CDR3, the DNA is TGCGCCAGCAGCCCAGAGGGTGCAACTAATGAAAAACTGTTTTTT. Amino acid sequence: CASSPEGATNEKLFF.

The gene calls are TRBV11-2 and TRBJ2-7, with D hard to call. Germline V CDR1 and CDR2: SGHAT, FQNNGV. Trimming shortened V by 2 bases and J by 2 bases, and 7 bases separated the two germline ends. This CDR3 contains 13 residues. The CDR3 region is CASSLWDTYEQYF. CDR3 coding DNA: TGTGCCAGCAGCTTATGGGATACCTACGAGCAGTACTTC.

The chain has TRBV24-1 and TRBJ2-1; 7 bases align to TRBD2. Germline V gene lookup returns CDR1 KGHDR and CDR2 SFDVKD. J was trimmed by 8 bases and V by 5 bases; bases with no gene match: 5. CDR3 size: 13 residues. CDR3 nucleotide sequence: TGTGCCACCAGTGGACTAGCTGGCGATGAGCAGTTCTTC. It is translated as CATSGLAGDEQFF.

Regarding this clonotype: A read error may produce the germline difference seen at one junction end. The J gene is TRBJ2-3, the V gene TRBV3-1, with TRBD2 identical over 14 bases. CDR1 and CDR2 (germline): LGHDT, YNNKEL (reference sequence). The CDR3 runs to 18 residues. This CDR3 reads CASCQEVGTSGRPDTQYF. CDR3 nucleotides: TGTGCCAGCTGCCAAGAGGTTGGGACTAGCGGGAGACCAGATACGCAGTATTTT.

This clonotype was detected only a few times. V is TRBV5-1 and J is TRBJ2-1; TRBD2 agrees at 8 bases. The CDR3 extends over 16 amino acids. V lost 5 bases and J lost 10; bases outside the gene matches: 17. Germline CDR1 is SGHRS and CDR2 is YFSETQ. DNA of the CDR3: TGCGCCAGCAGGATGGCAACAGCGGGAGCCCCTGGGGAGCAGTTCTTC. Translated: CASRMATAGAPGEQFF.

This clonotype was observed a handful of times. The J gene is TRBJ2-4, the V gene TRBV5-6; D not certain. Trimming cost V 2 bases and J 0 bases, with 9 bases left between them. CDR1 and CDR2 (germline): SGHDT, YYEEEE. This CDR3 comprises 15 residues. CDR3 region: CASSLVGLAKNIQYF. CDR3 DNA: TGTGCCAGCAGCTTAGTAGGTCTAGCCAAAAACATTCAGTACTTC.

This sequence joins TRBV5-1 and TRBJ2-2, with 8 bases aligning to TRBD1. The CDR3 is 15 residues long. The junction had 11 bases not matched to a gene; V was cut back by 4 bases and J by 9 bases. Germline values: CDR1 SGHRS, CDR2 YFSETQ. The CDR3 reads CASSRQGANSRELFF. In nucleotides, the CDR3 is TGCGCCAGCAGCCGCCAGGGGGCGAATAGCCGGGAGCTGTTTTTT.

This clonotype showed up just a few times. This chain connects TRBV29-1 to TRBJ1-2; 9 bases align to TRBD1. The CDR3 runs to 15 residues. Per germline, CDR1 SQVTM and CDR2 ANQGSEA. V was clipped by 8 bases and J by 8 bases; unmatched bases: 18. The CDR3 reads CSYRMPTGGRLGYTF. CDR3 in DNA: TGCAGCTACAGAATGCCCACAGGGGGCCGTTTGGGCTACACCTTC.